What follows describes a single T cell receptor beta chain. The data belong to a study of blood T cell repertoires in COVID-19. The CDR3 extends over 15 amino acids. Germline values: CDR1 SGHDT, CDR2 YYEEEE. J lost 2 bases, V lost 4 bases, and 7 bases had no gene match. In the source study's methods: Cell counts per sample came from amplifying reference gene primers. Method: immunoSEQ multiplex PCR; TCRdb's copy keeps in-frame clones and lacks some. V and J calls and clone size come straight from that table; D and trimming were deduced from the DNA. The table records around 250,000 clones, roughly 84% of them present only once.

The TCR comes from a woman in her thirties or forties who had recovered from COVID-19. What was sequenced was peripheral blood. This sequence joins TRBV5-6 and TRBJ1-1; 8 nucleotides agree with TRBD1. CDR3 residues: CASSGLQGGNTEAFF. The CDR3, as DNA: TGTGCCAGCAGCGGATTACAGGGGGGCAACACTGAAGCTTTCTTT.